This TCR beta chain came from a study of blood T cells in healthy people across ages. This clonotype was seen repeatedly, ten times or more. CDR1 and CDR2 from the germline V gene are SGHTS and YDEGEE. The CDR3 spans 14 residues. V lost 7 bases and J 3 bases, leaving 14 bases between the germline ends. PCR was performed a second time for roughly 7 to 12 cycles using a sample-barcoded 5' primer and a J-beta primer mix. TCRdb re-called the 5' RACE reads through MiXCR, storing one row per CDR3 protein. The table shows around 650,000 distinct CDR3 sequences, with roughly 32% occurring only once. The receptor was derived from a woman aged 80 or over in good health. The source material was blood. This chain uses TRBV5-8 with TRBJ2-1; D is ambiguous. CDR3 DNA: TGTGCCAGCCTTCCCGGGTCGGACTACAATGAGCAGTTCTTC. It specifies CASLPGSDYNEQFF.